The source of this TCR beta chain is a study of control samples from healthy donors and cancer patients. TCRdb's table, derived via immunoSEQ multiplex PCR, lists solely in-frame clones and lacks some. This sample carries approximately 120,000 clones, more than 85% of them seen once, and the ten largest clones take 17%. The CDR3 runs to 16 residues. Germline assignment: CDR1 SGHRS and CDR2 YFSETQ. Trimming took 3 bases from V and 3 from J, leaving 16 bases between them. The chain links TRBV5-1 to TRBJ2-1; D is undetermined. The source of this sequence is a woman aged 45-65 years in good health. The sample comprised blood. Here the CDR3 DNA reads TGCGCCAGCAGCTCCCTCGGCGACTGGATCTACAATGAGCAGTTCTTC. Encoded protein: CASSSLGDWIYNEQFF.